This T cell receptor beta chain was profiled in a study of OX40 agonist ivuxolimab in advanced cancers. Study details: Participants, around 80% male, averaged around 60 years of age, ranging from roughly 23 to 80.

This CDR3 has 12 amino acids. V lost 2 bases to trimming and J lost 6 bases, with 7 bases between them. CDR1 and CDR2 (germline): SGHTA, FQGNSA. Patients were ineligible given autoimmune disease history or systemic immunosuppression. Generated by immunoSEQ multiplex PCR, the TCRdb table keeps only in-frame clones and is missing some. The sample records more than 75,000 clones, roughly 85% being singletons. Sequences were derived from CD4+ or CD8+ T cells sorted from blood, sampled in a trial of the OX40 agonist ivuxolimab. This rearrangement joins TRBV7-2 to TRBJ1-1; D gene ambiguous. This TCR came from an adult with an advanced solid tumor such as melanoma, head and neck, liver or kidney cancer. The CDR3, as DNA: TGTGCCAGCAGCTTATCTTTGCCTGAAGCTTTCTTT. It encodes CASSLSLPEAFF.